The 22 T cell receptor beta chains listed next were all sequenced from one sample in a study of OX40 agonist ivuxolimab in advanced cancers. Library preparation used the immunoSEQ multiplex PCR assay. TCRdb holds this immuneACCESS table with in-frame rearrangements only. Some clones are missing; in checked studies, unresolved V genes explain under half, and the rest has no known cause. For this sample the table gives more than 60,000 clones, of which roughly 80% were detected only once. The ten largest account for about 1.6% of the sample. The material was CD4+ or CD8+ T cells sorted from blood, obtained in a trial of the OX40 agonist ivuxolimab. The receptors derive from an adult with an advanced solid tumor such as melanoma, head and neck, liver or kidney cancer.

The genes are TRBV7-8 and TRBJ2-3; D might be TRBD2 (6 bases). The CDR3 loop spans 15 amino acids. Germline V gene data show CDR1 as SGHVS and CDR2 as FQNEAQ. Trimming cost V 4 bases and J 2 bases, with 13 bases left between them. CDR3 sequence (DNA): TGTGCCAGCAGCTGGGGCTGGGGGGACACAGATACGCAGTATTTT. As protein: CASSWGWGDTDTQYF.

Note on this clone: Other DNA sequences of this sample code for an identical CDR3. The chain employs TRBV5-1 and TRBJ2-7; no firm D call. The CDR3 has 11 residues. Between the trimmed V and J ends, which lost 5 bases and 2 bases, there was a span of 5 bases. CDR1 and CDR2 from the germline V gene are SGHRS and YFSETQ. This chain's CDR3 is CASSDTYEQYF. The CDR3 region has the DNA TGCGCCAGCAGTGATACCTACGAGCAGTACTTC. The full variable domain, its missing parts supplied by reference TRBV5-1 and TRBJ2-7, is KAGVTQTPRYLIKTRGQQVTLSCSPISGHRSVSWYQQTPGQGLQFLFEYFSETQRNKGNFPGRFSGRQFSNSRSEMNVSTLELGDSALYLCASSDTYEQYFGPGTRLTVT.

V and J are TRBV27 and TRBJ2-3, with D perhaps matching TRBD1 (5 bases). Germline V gene data show CDR1 as MNHEY and CDR2 as SMNVEV (reference sequence). This CDR3 is 15 amino acids long. Trimming shortened V by 0 bases and J by 2 bases, and 9 bases separated the two germline ends. CDR3 sequence: CASSLSGPFTDTQYF. CDR3 DNA sequence: TGTGCCAGCAGTTTATCGGGGCCCTTCACAGATACGCAGTATTTT.

The chain combines TRBV30 with TRBJ2-5; D is unresolved. The CDR3 has 13 residues. V gave up 0 bases and J gave up 5 bases, with 10 bases separating them. Germline CDR1 GTSNPN, CDR2 SVGIG (reference sequence). This chain's CDR3 is CAWSVRSQETQYF. The CDR3 DNA is TGTGCCTGGAGTGTAAGAAGCCAGGAGACCCAGTACTTC.

V is TRBV28 and J is TRBJ2-1; TRBD2 aligns across 11 bases. V lost 6 bases to trimming and J lost 6 bases; unmatched junction nucleotides: 7. This CDR3 is 15 amino acids long. Germline V gene sequence: CDR1 MDHEN, CDR2 SYDVKM. The CDR3 DNA follows: TGTGCCAGCAGGTTTAGCGGGAGGGGGGGCAATGAGCAGTTCTTC. Its protein is CASRFSGRGGNEQFF.

J is TRBJ1-4 and V is TRBV5-4; the match to TRBD1 covers 7 bases. Looked up from germline, CDR1 is SGHNT and CDR2 is YYREEE (reference sequence). The CDR3 spans 11 residues. V dropped 2 bases and J dropped 12; count of bases not matched to a gene: 1. This CDR3 is CASSFDRELFF. The DNA of the CDR3 is TGTGCCAGCAGCTTCGACAGGGAACTGTTTTTT.

The CDR3 sequence is CASSSTEDEAFF. CDR3 coding DNA: TGTGCCAGCAGTTCTACAGAAGATGAAGCTTTCTTT. The gene calls are TRBV28 and TRBJ1-1; no clear D. Germline V gene sequence: CDR1 MDHEN, CDR2 SYDVKM. The V gene lost 4 bases and the J gene lost 7 bases, with 10 bases spanning the gap. The CDR3 runs 12 residues.

This chain links TRBV19 with TRBJ1-1; 9 bases fit TRBD1. Germline-derived CDR1 and CDR2 are LNHDA and SQIVND (reference sequence). The CDR3 length is 14 residues. The trim removed 6 bases at V and 5 bases at J, leaving 7 bases unmatched. The CDR3 reads CASSLRDRVTEAFF. CDR3 sequence (DNA): TGTGCCAGTAGCCTCCGGGACAGGGTTACTGAAGCTTTCTTT. The full variable domain, completed using reference TRBV19 and TRBJ1-1, is DGGITQSPKYLFRKEGQNVTLSCEQNLNHDAMYWYRQDPGQGLRLIYYSQIVNDFQKGDIAEGYSVSREKKESFPLTVTSAQKNPTAFYLCASSLRDRVTEAFFGQGTRLTVV.

In this sample, this clone turned up a few times. The rearrangement joins TRBV5-1 to TRBJ2-7; D not certain. The CDR3 runs to 15 residues. With 0 bases removed from V and 2 bases from J, the gap between germline ends came to 12 bases. CDR1 SGHRS and CDR2 YFSETQ come from the germline V gene. The CDR3 sequence is CASSLAPDATYEQYF. CDR3 DNA: TGCGCCAGCAGCTTGGCGCCCGACGCGACCTACGAGCAGTACTTC.

This clone has more than one count but fewer than ten. One end of the junction fails to match germline, which may point to a read error. V is TRBV5-8 and J is TRBJ1-5; D perhaps matches TRBD1 (5 bases). The CDR3 totals 13 residues. The germline gives CDR1 SGHTS, CDR2 YDEGEE. CDR3 DNA: TGTGCCAGCAGTTTGGGACGGAATCAGCCCCAGCATTTT. Translation gives CASSLGRNQPQHF. Filled out from reference TRBV5-8 and TRBJ1-5, the complete variable domain reads EAGVTQSPTHLIKTRGQQATLRCSPISGHTSVYWYQQALGLGLQFLLWYDEGEERNRGNFPPRFSGRQFPNYSSELNVNALELEDSALYLCASSLGRNQPQHFGDGTRLSIL.

The J gene is TRBJ2-3, the V gene TRBV29-1; D is possibly TRBD2 (5 bases). Trimming stripped 2 bases from V and 3 bases from J, with 6 bases between. CDR1 and CDR2 from the germline V gene are SQVTM and ANQGSEA. The CDR3 has 12 residues. The CDR3 region has the DNA TGCAGCGTTGAACTAGCAACAGATACGCAGTATTTT. It translates to CSVELATDTQYF.

A few counts support this clone. V and J are TRBV28 and TRBJ1-3; D gene uncertain. This CDR3 has 12 residues. Germline CDR1 is MDHEN and CDR2 is SYDVKM. The germline V and J ends were trimmed by 2 bases and 4 bases, with 3 bases remaining between them. The CDR3 reads CASSLRGNTIYF. CDR3 in DNA: TGTGCCAGCAGTTTAAGGGGAAACACCATATATTTT.

The sample holds one count of this clone. The chain uses TRBV18 and TRBJ2-1; tentatively, D is TRBD2 (6 bases). The germline V gene has CDR1 KGHSH and CDR2 LQKENI. The CDR3 extends over 15 amino acids. The V and J ends lost 0 bases and 2 bases respectively, with 8 bases between them. CDR3 in DNA: TGTGCCAGCTCACCACCGGGGGGAGCCTACAATGAGCAGTTCTTC. Its protein product is CASSPPGGAYNEQFF.

A few counts support this clone. The chain carries TRBV18 and TRBJ1-5; D gene uncertain. Germline V gives CDR1 KGHSH, CDR2 LQKENI. V lost 3 bases and J 1 base, leaving 10 bases between the germline ends. The length of the CDR3 is 15 residues. The chain's CDR3 is CASSPESGSNQPQHF. The CDR3 nucleotides read TGTGCCAGCTCACCGGAAAGCGGGAGCAATCAGCCCCAGCATTTT. Full variable domain (remainder filled in from reference TRBV18 and TRBJ1-5): NAGVMQNPRHLVRRRGQEARLRCSPMKGHSHVYWYRQLPEEGLKFMVYLQKENIIDESGMPKERFSAEFPKEGPSILRIQQVVRGDSAAYFCASSPESGSNQPQHFGDGTRLSIL.

This clone was seen a few times. V usage is TRBV25-1 and J usage is TRBJ1-2, with D unclear. With 5 bases removed from V and 3 bases from J, the gap between germline ends came to 10 bases. The germline CDR1 and CDR2 sequences are MGHDK and SYGVNS. CDR3 length: 13 residues. CDR3 sequence reads: CASSLSNYYGYTF. CDR3 nucleotides: TGTGCCAGCAGTCTGTCGAACTACTATGGCTACACCTTC.

This clone was observed a handful of times. This chain links TRBV4-1 with TRBJ2-7; possibly TRBD1 for D (6 bases). Trimming shortened V by 6 bases and J by 2 bases, and 23 bases separated the two germline ends. The germline V gene has CDR1 MGHRA and CDR2 YSYEKL. The CDR3 spans 17 residues. This chain's CDR3 is CASSPSPRDILAYEQYF. Here the CDR3 DNA reads TGCGCCAGCAGTCCAAGTCCCCGGGACATCTTAGCCTACGAGCAGTACTTC.

The sample holds a few counts of this clone. The rearrangement links TRBV5-4 to TRBJ1-1, with D unclear. The V end lost 0 bases, the J end lost 3 bases, and 15 bases lay between the germline ends. The CDR3 length is 16 residues. The germline gives CDR1 SGHNT, CDR2 YYREEE (reference sequence). This chain's CDR3 is CASSLEGLLVHTEAFF. Here the CDR3 DNA reads TGTGCCAGCAGCTTGGAAGGGCTTTTGGTCCACACTGAAGCTTTCTTT.

The V gene is TRBV28, the J gene TRBJ2-3; 10 positions match TRBD2. CDR3 length: 15 amino acids. Looked up from germline, CDR1 is MDHEN and CDR2 is SYDVKM. Trimming cost V 5 bases and J 6 bases; bases outside gene matches: 8. For the CDR3, the DNA is TGTGCCAGCAGTGACCTAGCGGGAGCGGGGGATACGCAGTATTTT. As protein: CASSDLAGAGDTQYF.

The rearrangement links TRBV6-1 to TRBJ1-2; D unclear. This CDR3 has 11 residues. Trimming stripped 6 bases from V and 4 bases from J, with 6 bases between. The germline V gene has CDR1 MNHNS and CDR2 SASEGT. CDR3 DNA: TGTGCCAGCAGCCGGGGCTATGGCTACACCTTC. Translating it yields CASSRGYGYTF.

The chain combines TRBV30 with TRBJ2-3; TRBD1 agrees at 8 bases. CDR3 length: 15 residues. V was clipped by 0 bases and J by 5 bases; unmatched bases: 7. Germline lookup yields CDR1 GTSNPN and CDR2 SVGIG (reference sequence). The CDR3 here is CAWSVPPDRGDTQYF. DNA of the CDR3: TGTGCCTGGAGTGTACCCCCCGACAGGGGAGATACGCAGTATTTT.

The sample holds a few counts of this clone. This chain uses TRBV7-9 with TRBJ1-5; D is undetermined. V lost 1 base and J lost 6, with 4 bases in between. CDR3 size: 12 residues. CDR1 and CDR2 from the germline V gene are SEHNR and FQNEAQ (reference sequence). The CDR3 bases are TGTGCCAGCAGCTTAGAACCTCAGCCCCAGCATTTT. Amino acid sequence: CASSLEPQPQHF. Using reference TRBV7-9 and TRBJ1-5 for the parts outside the CDR3, the full variable domain is DTGVSQNPRHKITKRGQNVTFRCDPISEHNRLYWYRQTLGQGPEFLTYFQNEAQLEKSRLLSDRFSAERPKGSFSTLEIQRTEQGDSAMYLCASSLEPQPQHFGDGTRLSIL.

The rearrangement uses TRBV21-1 and TRBJ1-3. TRBV21-1 is a pseudogene locus. This CDR3 is 18 amino acids long. DNA of the CDR3: TGTGCCAGCAGCAAAGTAGGGGAGTTATCCCCCTCTGGAAACACCATATATTTT. Amino acids: CASSKVGELSPSGNTIYF.